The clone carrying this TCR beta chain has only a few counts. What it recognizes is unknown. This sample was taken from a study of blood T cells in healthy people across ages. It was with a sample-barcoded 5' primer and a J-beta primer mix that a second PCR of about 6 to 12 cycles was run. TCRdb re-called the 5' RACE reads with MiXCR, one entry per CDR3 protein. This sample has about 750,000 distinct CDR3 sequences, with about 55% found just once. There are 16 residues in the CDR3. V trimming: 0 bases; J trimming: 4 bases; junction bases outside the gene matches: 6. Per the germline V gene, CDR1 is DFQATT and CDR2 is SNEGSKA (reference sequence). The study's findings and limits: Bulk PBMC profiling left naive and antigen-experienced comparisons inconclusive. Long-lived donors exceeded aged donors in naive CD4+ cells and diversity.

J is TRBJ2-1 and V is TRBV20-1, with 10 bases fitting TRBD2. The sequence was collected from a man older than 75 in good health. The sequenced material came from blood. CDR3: CSARDPSGSRYNEQFF. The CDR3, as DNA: TGCAGTGCTAGAGATCCTAGCGGGAGTCGGTACAATGAGCAGTTCTTC.